This T cell receptor beta chain was sequenced in a study of blood T cell repertoires in COVID-19. The trim removed 5 bases at V and 6 bases at J, leaving 5 bases unmatched. Germline CDR1 and CDR2: WNHNN and SYGVQD (reference sequence). The length of the CDR3 is 15 residues. This clone was recorded only once. The repertoire was sequenced with immunoSEQ multiplex PCR; TCRdb's copy has only in-frame clones and lacks some. The table records approximately 260,000 clones, 75% to 90% of them present only once. Sequenced input: PBMCs or T cells enriched from blood (not recorded which). The clonotype was recovered from a woman aged 25-40 years with acute COVID-19. The chain couples TRBV10-1 to TRBJ2-3; 13 bases line up with TRBD2. CDR3 in amino acids: CASSLATSGGDTQYF. The CDR3 DNA is TGCGCCAGCAGTCTCGCGACTAGCGGGGGGGATACGCAGTATTTT.